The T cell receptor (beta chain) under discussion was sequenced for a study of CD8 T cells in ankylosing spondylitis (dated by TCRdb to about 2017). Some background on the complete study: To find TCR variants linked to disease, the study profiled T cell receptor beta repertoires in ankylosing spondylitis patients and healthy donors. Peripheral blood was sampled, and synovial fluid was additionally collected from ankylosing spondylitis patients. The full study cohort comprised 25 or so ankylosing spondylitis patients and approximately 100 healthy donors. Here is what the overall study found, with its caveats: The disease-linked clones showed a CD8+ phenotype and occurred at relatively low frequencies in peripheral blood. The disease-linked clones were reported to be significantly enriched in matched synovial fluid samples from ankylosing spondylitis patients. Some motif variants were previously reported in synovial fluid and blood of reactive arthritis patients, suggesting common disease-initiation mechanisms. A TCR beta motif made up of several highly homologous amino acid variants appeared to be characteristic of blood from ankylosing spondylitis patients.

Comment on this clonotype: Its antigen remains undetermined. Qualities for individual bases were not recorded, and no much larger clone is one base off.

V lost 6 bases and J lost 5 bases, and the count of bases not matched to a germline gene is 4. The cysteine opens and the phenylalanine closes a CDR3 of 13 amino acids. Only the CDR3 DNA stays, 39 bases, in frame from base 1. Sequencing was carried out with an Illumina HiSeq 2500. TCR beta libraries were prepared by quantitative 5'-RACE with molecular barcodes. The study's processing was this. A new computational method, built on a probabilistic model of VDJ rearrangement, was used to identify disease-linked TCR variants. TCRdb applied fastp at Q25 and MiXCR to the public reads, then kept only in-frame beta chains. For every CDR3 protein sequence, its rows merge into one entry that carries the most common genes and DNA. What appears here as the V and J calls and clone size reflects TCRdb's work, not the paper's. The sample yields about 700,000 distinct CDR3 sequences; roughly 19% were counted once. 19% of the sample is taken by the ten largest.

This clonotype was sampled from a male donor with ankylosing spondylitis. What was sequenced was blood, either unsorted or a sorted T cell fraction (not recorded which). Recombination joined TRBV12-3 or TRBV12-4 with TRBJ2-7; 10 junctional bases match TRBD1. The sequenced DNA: TGTGCCAGCAGCGGGGACAGGGGAAACGAGCAGTACTTC. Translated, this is CASSGDRGNEQYF.